The clone carrying this T cell receptor (beta chain) was observed a single time. This sample was included in a study of OX40 agonist ivuxolimab in advanced cancers. About the research overall: Patients were given ivuxolimab, an antibody that agonizes OX40 (CD134).

This CDR3 is 15 amino acids long. Trimming cost V 4 bases and J 9 bases; bases outside gene matches: 6. Germline assignment: CDR1 SNHLY and CDR2 FYNNEI. Measured with immunoSEQ multiplex PCR; TCRdb has only the in-frame clones, and not every one. The sample has some 80,000 clones, approximately 84% seen once. This chain connects TRBV2 to TRBJ1-6; 10 bases line up with TRBD1. The clonotype was recovered from an adult with an advanced solid tumor such as melanoma, head and neck, liver or kidney cancer. Source: CD4+ or CD8+ T cells sorted from blood, taken in a trial of the OX40 agonist ivuxolimab. The CDR3 DNA reads TGTGCCAGCAGTGCGCCCCGGGACAGGGGTTCACCCCTCCACTTT. This codes for CASSAPRDRGSPLHF.